This section outlines one T cell receptor (beta chain) sequence together with its context. Its matching antigen is unknown. This specimen comes from a study of cytomegalovirus exposure and HLA in healthy donors. For the study at large: According to later analysis, the same platform produced the approximately 130 validation and several hundred first-cohort repertoires.

The CDR3 is 13 residues long. Germline values: CDR1 KGHSH, CDR2 LQKENI. Germline trimming cut 3 bases from V and 11 bases from J; bases unmatched to any gene: 9. Findings and limits, study-wide: Usually a TCR sequence was rare, but some public TCRs were found in many donors. Overall, roughly 150 TCR beta chains were annotated as cytomegalovirus-associated. A subsequent analysis found that TCR clusters from the first cohort also tended to co-occur in the approximately 130 validation repertoires, with 90% to 95% of cluster scores above 0.

Using immunoSEQ multiplex PCR, the repertoire was profiled, and TCRdb retains in-frame clones only, with some absent. Of 120,000 or so clones listed, about 96% are singletons. The receptor was isolated from a young man in good health and CMV-seronegative. The V and J genes are TRBV18 and TRBJ1-1, with 7 bases aligning to TRBD1. The sequenced sample was PBMCs. The CDR3 reads CASSPNFDREAFF. CDR3 in DNA: TGTGCCAGCTCACCGAACTTCGACAGGGAGGCTTTCTTT.